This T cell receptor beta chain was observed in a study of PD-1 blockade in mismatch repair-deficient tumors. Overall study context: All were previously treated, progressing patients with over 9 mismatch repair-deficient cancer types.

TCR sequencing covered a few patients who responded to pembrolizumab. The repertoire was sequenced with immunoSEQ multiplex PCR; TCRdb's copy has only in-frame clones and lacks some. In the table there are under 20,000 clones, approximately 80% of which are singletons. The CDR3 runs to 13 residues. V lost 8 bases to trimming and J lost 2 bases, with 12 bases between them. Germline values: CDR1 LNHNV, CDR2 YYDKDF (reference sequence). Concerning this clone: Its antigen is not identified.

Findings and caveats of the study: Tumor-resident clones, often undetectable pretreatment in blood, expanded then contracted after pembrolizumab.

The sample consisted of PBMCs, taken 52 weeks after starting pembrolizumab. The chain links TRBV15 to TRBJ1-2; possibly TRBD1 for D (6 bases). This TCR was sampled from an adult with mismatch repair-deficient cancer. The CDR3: CATQGTENYGYTF. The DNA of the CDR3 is TGTGCCACCCAGGGGACGGAAAACTATGGCTACACCTTC.